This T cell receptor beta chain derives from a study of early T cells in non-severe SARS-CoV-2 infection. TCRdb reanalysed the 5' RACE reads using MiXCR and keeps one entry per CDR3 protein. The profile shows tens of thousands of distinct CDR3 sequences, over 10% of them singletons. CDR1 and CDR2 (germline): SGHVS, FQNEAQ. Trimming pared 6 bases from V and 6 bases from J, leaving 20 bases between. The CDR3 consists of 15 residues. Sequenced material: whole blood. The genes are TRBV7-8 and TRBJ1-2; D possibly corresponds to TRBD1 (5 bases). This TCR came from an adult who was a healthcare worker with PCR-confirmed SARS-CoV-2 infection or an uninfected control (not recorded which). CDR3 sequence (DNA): TGTGCCAGCAGAGGCAGGGACCGATTCCTCCATGGCTACACCTTC. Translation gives CASRGRDRFLHGYTF.